Each of the 22 T cell receptor beta chains below was sequenced from the same sample in a study of T cells in Graves' hyperthyroidism and ophthalmopathy. Using RNA transcripts as the source, TCR beta CDR3 regions were amplified. When the TCR CDR3 underwent first-round RT-PCR, the HTBI primer set was used. TCRdb used MiXCR to reprocess the multiplex PCR reads, holding one entry per CDR3 protein. The sample has some 270,000 distinct CDR3 sequences, 13% seen once. What was sequenced was blood. The receptor source for this set is a woman younger than 45 with Graves' hyperthyroidism that later progressed to Graves' ophthalmopathy.

This clonotype has a count of ten or more. CDR3 protein: CSAANEQFF. DNA for the CDR3: TGCAGTGCTGCTAATGAGCAGTTCTTC. J is TRBJ2-1 and V is TRBV20-1; D unclear. Germline V lookup: CDR1 DFQATT, CDR2 SNEGSKA (reference sequence). CDR3 length: 9 residues. The ends were cut back, 5 bases at V and 7 bases at J, with 3 bases in the middle.

This clonotype has a count of ten or more. The chain carries TRBV6-1 and TRBJ2-7, with TRBD2 as a possible D gene (6 bases). Per the germline V gene, CDR1 is MNHNS and CDR2 is SASEGT. The CDR3 sequence is 15 residues long. Trimming pared 5 bases from V and 2 bases from J, leaving 16 bases between. The CDR3 here is CASSLKAGGTYEQYF. For the CDR3, the DNA is TGTGCCAGCAGTCTTAAGGCTGGGGGGACCTACGAGCAGTACTTC.

This clonotype has only a few counts. The chain links TRBV5-4 to TRBJ2-2, with 10 positions matching TRBD2. Looked up from germline, CDR1 is SGHNT and CDR2 is YYREEE (reference sequence). The CDR3 is 17 residues long. Trimming removed 0 bases from V and 4 bases from J; junction bases left unmatched: 6. The CDR3 bases are TGTGCCAGCAGCTTGGCCCAGTCTAGCGGGAGCACCGGGGAGCTGTTTTTT. As protein: CASSLAQSSGSTGELFF. Full variable domain (outside the CDR3, taken from reference TRBV5-4 and TRBJ2-2): ETGVTQSPTHLIKTRGQQVTLRCSSQSGHNTVSWYQQALGQGPQFIFQYYREEENGRGNFPPRFSGLQFPNYSSELNVNALELDDSALYLCASSLAQSSGSTGELFFGEGSRLTVL.

In this sample, this clonotype turned up many times. The J gene is TRBJ1-1, the V gene TRBV29-1; possible D gene TRBD1, 6 bases. V was cut by 7 bases and J by 0 bases, with 12 bases left in between. Germline V CDR1 and CDR2: SQVTM, ANQGSEA. There are 13 residues in the CDR3. The CDR3 here is CSALDRVNTEAFF. The CDR3 region has the DNA TGCAGCGCTCTGGACAGAGTGAACACTGAAGCTTTCTTT.

This clonotype has ten or more counts. The chain has TRBV7-3 and TRBJ2-7; 9 bases align to TRBD1. Germline loops: CDR1 SGHTA, CDR2 FQGTGA. J lost 6 bases, V lost 4 bases, and 4 bases had no gene match. The length of the CDR3 is 13 residues. CDR3 nucleotide sequence: TGTGCCAGCAGCTCGGACAGGGGTGGCGAGCAGTACTTC. This gives the protein CASSSDRGGEQYF.

Turning to this clonotype: The DNA is omitted, as the CDR3 cannot be located on it reliably, and the CDR3 follows TCRdb's listing. This chain links TRBV28 with TRBJ1-1; whether TRBD1, the table's D call, matches the DNA was not checked. The CDR3 is 12 residues long, counting both termini. CDR1 and CDR2 (germline): MDHEN, SYDVKM. The CDR3 spells CASSFRARGAFF.

V usage is TRBV2 and J usage is TRBJ2-7; 11 bases fit TRBD2. The V gene end was trimmed by 6 bases and the J gene end by 5 bases; junction bases not matched to a gene: 9. The length of the CDR3 is 15 residues. The germline V gene encodes CDR1 SNHLY and CDR2 FYNNEI. CDR3 protein: CASRDTSGSTHEQYF. The CDR3 DNA sequence: TGTGCCAGCAGGGATACTAGCGGGAGTACCCACGAGCAGTACTTC.

The chain has TRBV20-1 and TRBJ2-1; D is possibly TRBD2 (6 bases). V dropped 1 base and J dropped 4 bases, with 11 bases sitting between them. Germline loops: CDR1 DFQATT, CDR2 SNEGSKA (reference sequence). This CDR3 region has 14 residues. Written as DNA, the CDR3 is TGCAGTGCTAGAGTCGGTAGCGGATACAATGAGCAGTTCTTC. Translated: CSARVGSGYNEQFF.

This clonotype showed up many times. An end of the junction does not agree with germline; a read error may underlie this. The chain is built from TRBV12-3 or TRBV12-4 and TRBJ1-6; D call uncertain. CDR3 length equals 13 residues. The CDR3 nucleotides read TGTGCTAGCAGCTTAGGAGGCGGCTCACCCCTCCACTTT. It translates to CASSLGGGSPLHF.

The chain has TRBV20-1 and TRBJ2-1; 12 positions match TRBD2. This CDR3 contains 14 residues. With 7 bases clipped from V and 8 bases from J, the junction kept 9 bases outside the gene matches. Germline lookup yields CDR1 DFQATT and CDR2 SNEGSKA (reference sequence). DNA for the CDR3: TGCAGTGTTCGTCGACTAGCGGGAGTAGATGAGCAGTTCTTC. This codes for CSVRRLAGVDEQFF.

Details on this clonotype: A much larger clonotype is one base distant, so this may be a read error. J is TRBJ2-5 and V is TRBV28; D not certain. The CDR3 spans 13 residues. Trimming shortened V by 6 bases and J by 4 bases, and 12 bases separated the two germline ends. CDR1 is MDHEN and CDR2 is SYDVKM in the germline V gene. The CDR3 spells CASSRTLRETQYF. CDR3 bases: TGTGCCAGCAGCCGTACCCTCCGAGAGACCCAGTACTTC.

Ten or more counts support this clonotype. The V call is TRBV15, the J call TRBJ2-7; 7 bases match TRBD2. CDR3 size: 14 residues. Germline CDR1 LNHNV, CDR2 YYDKDF (reference sequence). V trimming: 3 bases; J trimming: 3 bases; junction bases outside the gene matches: 5. The CDR3 loop reads CATSRGGSFYEQYF. DNA for the CDR3: TGTGCCACCAGCAGGGGCGGGAGCTTCTACGAGCAGTACTTC.

The sample holds one count of this clonotype. The rearrangement joins TRBV27 to TRBJ1-5; tentative D call: TRBD1 (6 bases). The V end lost 6 bases, the J end lost 4 bases, and 16 bases lay between the germline ends. Germline V gene lookup returns CDR1 MNHEY and CDR2 SMNVEV (reference sequence). This CDR3 has 15 residues. The CDR3 loop is CASSSGAEYNQPQHF. CDR3 DNA: TGTGCCAGCAGCTCGGGGGCCGAATATAATCAGCCCCAGCATTTT.

V and J are TRBV7-2 and TRBJ2-7; 7 nucleotides line up with TRBD2. The CDR3 runs to 14 residues. The germline V gene encodes CDR1 SGHTA and CDR2 FQGNSA. V lost 9 bases to trimming and J lost 0 bases; unmatched junction nucleotides: 8. CDR3 coding DNA: TGTGCCAGTAAGTCTAGCGGAGACTCCTACGAGCAGTACTTC. Translation: CASKSSGDSYEQYF.

This clonotype was observed at least ten times. The CDR3: CASSPVPDGGELFF. For the CDR3, the DNA is TGTGCCAGCTCACCAGTTCCTGATGGCGGGGAGCTGTTTTTT. The chain carries TRBV18 and TRBJ2-2; no firm D call. Trimming cost V 2 bases and J 7 bases, with 11 bases left between them. Germline V gene sequence: CDR1 KGHSH, CDR2 LQKENI. The CDR3 runs to 14 residues.

This clonotype showed up many times. The chain combines TRBV18 with TRBJ2-7; D possibly corresponds to TRBD1 (6 bases). Trimming took off 3 bases at V and 0 bases at J, with 9 bases between the two ends. Per germline, CDR1 KGHSH and CDR2 LQKENI. The CDR3 is 14 amino acids. CDR3 DNA: TGTGCCAGCTCACCGAGGGACAACTCCTACGAGCAGTACTTC. This sequence encodes CASSPRDNSYEQYF.

Of note for this clonotype: A read error is possible here, since a much larger clone lies one base away. The chain is built from TRBV20-1 and TRBJ2-3; the D gene is possibly TRBD1 (6 bases). V lost 6 bases and J lost 6, with 10 bases in between. The CDR3 has 11 residues. Germline values: CDR1 DFQATT, CDR2 SNEGSKA (reference sequence). This CDR3 reads CSARTGDTQYF. For the CDR3, the DNA is TGCAGTGCCCGTACAGGGGATACGCAGTATTTT.

Worth noting for this clonotype: A much larger clonotype is one base distant, so this may be a read error. The rearrangement links TRBV10-3 to TRBJ2-5; TRBD2 might be the D (6 bases). This CDR3 is 14 amino acids long. In germline, CDR1 is ENHRY, CDR2 SYGVKD. The CDR3 is CAISGGGYQETRYF. CDR3 DNA sequence: TGTGCCATCAGTGGTGGGGGGTACCAAGAGACCCGGTACTTC.

This clonotype came up a few times. This sequence joins TRBV27 and TRBJ2-1; perhaps TRBD1 as D (6 bases). Trimming shortened V by 3 bases and J by 1 base, and 13 bases separated the two germline ends. CDR3 size: 16 residues. Germline V gene data show CDR1 as MNHEY and CDR2 as SMNVEV (reference sequence). CDR3 nucleotides: TGTGCCAGCAGTTTTCAGGGGCCCCAGTCCTACAATGAGCAGTTCTTC. Translated: CASSFQGPQSYNEQFF.

This clonotype showed up just a few times. The V gene is TRBV5-5, the J gene TRBJ2-5; 8 positions match TRBD1. The CDR3 is 13 amino acids. V trimming: 3 bases; J trimming: 5 bases; junction bases outside the gene matches: 3. Germline-derived CDR1 and CDR2 are SGHKS and YYEKEE (reference sequence). The CDR3 nucleotides are TGTGCCAGCAGCTCGGGACAGGCGGAGACCCAGTACTTC. Translated: CASSSGQAETQYF.

This clonotype was detected a few times. The gene calls are TRBV10-3 and TRBJ2-5; 11 nucleotides align to TRBD1. V lost 0 bases and J lost 4; bases outside the gene matches: 16. In germline, CDR1 is ENHRY, CDR2 SYGVKD. The CDR3 extends over 20 amino acids. CDR3 DNA: TGTGCCATCAGTGAGTCGAAGCTGCACGAAGGGACAGGGGGGGCAGAGACCCAGTACTTC. Its protein product is CAISESKLHEGTGGAETQYF.

This clonotype showed up many times. The chain has TRBV20-1 and TRBJ2-6; tentatively, D is TRBD1 (5 bases). Germline assignment: CDR1 DFQATT and CDR2 SNEGSKA (reference sequence). The V and J ends lost 8 bases and 2 bases respectively, with 13 bases between them. This CDR3 has 14 amino acids. The CDR3 region is CSPMKGAGANVLTF. CDR3 coding DNA: TGCAGTCCGATGAAAGGGGCTGGGGCCAACGTCCTGACTTTC.